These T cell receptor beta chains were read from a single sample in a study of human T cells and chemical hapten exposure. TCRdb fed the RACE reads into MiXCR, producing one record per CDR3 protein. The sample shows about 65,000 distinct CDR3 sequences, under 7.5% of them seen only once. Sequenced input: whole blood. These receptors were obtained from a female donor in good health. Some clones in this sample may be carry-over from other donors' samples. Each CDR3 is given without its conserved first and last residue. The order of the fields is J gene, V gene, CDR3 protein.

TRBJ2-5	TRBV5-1	ASSPAGSQETQY
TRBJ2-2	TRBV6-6	ASRVSNTGELF
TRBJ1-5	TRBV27	ASRGQLNQPQH
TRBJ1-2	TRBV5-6	ASLRTDLRSFHYGDT
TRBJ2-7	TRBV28	ASSPASRADSYEQY
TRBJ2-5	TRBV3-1	ASSHSPGTKYETQY
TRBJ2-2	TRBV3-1	ASSPLAGNTGELF
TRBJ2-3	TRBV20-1	SARVGASTDTQY
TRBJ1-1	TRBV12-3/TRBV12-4	ASSRQGNTEAF
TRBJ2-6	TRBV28	ASRISGANVLT
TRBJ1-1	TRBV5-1	ASSLGQANTEAF
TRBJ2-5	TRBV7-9	ASGLAVGIQETQY
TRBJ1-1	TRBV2	ASSAGERNTEAF
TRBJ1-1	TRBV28	ASSMGQGEAF
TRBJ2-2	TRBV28	ASSRQGLRTGELF
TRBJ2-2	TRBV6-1	ASSEDAESGELF
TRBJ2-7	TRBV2	ASRAGEQY
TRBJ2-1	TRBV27	ASSLAGGPNEQF
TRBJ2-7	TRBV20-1	SARDLTSGSSYEQY
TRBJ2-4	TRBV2	ASSEGTNIQY
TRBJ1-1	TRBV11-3	ASSSRMQGGNTEAF
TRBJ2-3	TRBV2	ASIQTSGFTDTQY
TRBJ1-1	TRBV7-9	ATRAAGNPNTEAF
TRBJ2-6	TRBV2	ASSLLLLANVLT
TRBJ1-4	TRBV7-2	ASSFDRGGEKLF